Here is one T cell receptor (beta chain) with its context. Its antigen is currently unknown. The sample originates from a study of shared clonotypes between healthy human individuals. The donors, all of them Caucasian adults, lived in Nashville, Tennessee. Study outcomes and limitations: Rarefaction curves obtained for sorted subsets showed sequencing incomplete despite large depth.

This CDR3 is built from 17 residues. V lost 5 bases and J 2 bases, leaving 21 bases between the germline ends. The germline gives CDR1 SEHNR, CDR2 FQNEAQ (reference sequence). Once extracted for a subset, genomic DNA was divided evenly among several immunoSEQ plates. The data were produced by immunoSEQ multiplex PCR, yet TCRdb's version contains in-frame clones alone and is incomplete. The table records 1,500,000 or so clones, roughly 96% of them present only once. The TCR was taken from a man between 25 and 39 years old in good health. V usage is TRBV7-9 and J usage is TRBJ1-1; D is undetermined. What was sequenced was naive CD4+ T cells sorted from blood. The subset was: CD45RA+ positively selected. The CDR3: CASSPGLHGRINTEAFF. For the CDR3, the DNA is TGTGCCAGCAGCCCAGGACTTCATGGCCGGATAAACACTGAAGCTTTCTTT.